Sequencing of this TCR beta chain was carried out in a study of cytotoxic CD8 clonotypes in ibrutinib-treated CLL. About the study: By median roughly 69 months, roughly twelve had progressed and around 15 stayed remitted; responses had been 2 complete and approximately 24 partial. The study, taken as a whole, reports: Public clonotypes were seen rarely and were contracted or stable on treatment. Whereas clonality rose at ibrutinib response, it declined toward baseline at progression.

Only one count was recorded for this clone. No antigen is known for it. Libraries were prepared by immunoSEQ multiplex PCR; TCRdb keeps only in-frame clonotypes and omits some of them. Of 97,000 or so clones listed, about 72% were seen once; the top ten hold 32%. The sample was PBMCs, taken after 12 months of ibrutinib treatment. This receptor was taken from a human donor with chronic lymphocytic leukemia.

CDR3 residues: CASKLVTGNTGELFF. CDR3 in DNA: TGCGCCAGCAAACTAGTGACAGGGAACACCGGGGAGCTGTTTTTT. This rearrangement joins TRBV5-1 to TRBJ2-2; the D gene is possibly TRBD1 (6 bases). The V gene lost 6 bases and the J gene lost 1 base, with 13 bases spanning the gap. The CDR3 is 15 amino acids. In germline, CDR1 is SGHRS, CDR2 YFSETQ.